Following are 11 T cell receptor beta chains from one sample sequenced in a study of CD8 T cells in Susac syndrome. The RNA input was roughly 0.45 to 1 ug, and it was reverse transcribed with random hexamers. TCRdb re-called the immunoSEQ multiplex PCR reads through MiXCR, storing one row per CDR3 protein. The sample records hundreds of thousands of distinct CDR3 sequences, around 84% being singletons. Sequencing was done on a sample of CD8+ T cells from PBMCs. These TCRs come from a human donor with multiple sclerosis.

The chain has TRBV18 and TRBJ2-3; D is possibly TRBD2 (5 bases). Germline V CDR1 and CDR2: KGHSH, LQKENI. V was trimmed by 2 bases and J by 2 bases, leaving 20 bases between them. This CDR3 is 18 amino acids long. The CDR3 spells CASSPRGLVARHTDTQYF. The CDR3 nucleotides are TGTGCCAGCTCACCAAGAGGACTCGTCGCCAGGCACACAGATACGCAGTATTTT.

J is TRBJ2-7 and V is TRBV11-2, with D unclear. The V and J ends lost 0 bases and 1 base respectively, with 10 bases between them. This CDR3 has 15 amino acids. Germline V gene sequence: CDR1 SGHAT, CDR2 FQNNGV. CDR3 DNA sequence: TGTGCCAGCAGCTTAGAGGTAGATGGGTCCTACGAGCAGTACTTC. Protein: CASSLEVDGSYEQYF.

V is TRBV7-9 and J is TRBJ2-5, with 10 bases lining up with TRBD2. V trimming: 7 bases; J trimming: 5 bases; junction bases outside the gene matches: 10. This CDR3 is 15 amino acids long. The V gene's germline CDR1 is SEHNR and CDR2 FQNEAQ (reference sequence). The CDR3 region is CASNLASGSDETQYF. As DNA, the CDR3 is TGTGCCAGCAACTTGGCTAGCGGGAGTGACGAGACCCAGTACTTC.

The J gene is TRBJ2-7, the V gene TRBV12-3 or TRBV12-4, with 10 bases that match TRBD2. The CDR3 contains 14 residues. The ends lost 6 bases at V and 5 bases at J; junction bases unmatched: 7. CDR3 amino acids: CASSPSGRVHEQYF. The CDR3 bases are TGTGCCAGCAGCCCTAGCGGGAGAGTCCACGAGCAGTACTTC.

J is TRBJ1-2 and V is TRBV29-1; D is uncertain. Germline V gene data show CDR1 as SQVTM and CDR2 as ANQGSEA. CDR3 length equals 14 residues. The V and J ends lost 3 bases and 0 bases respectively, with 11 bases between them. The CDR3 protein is CSVEARLANYGYTF. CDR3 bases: TGCAGCGTTGAGGCCAGGTTAGCTAACTATGGCTACACCTTC.

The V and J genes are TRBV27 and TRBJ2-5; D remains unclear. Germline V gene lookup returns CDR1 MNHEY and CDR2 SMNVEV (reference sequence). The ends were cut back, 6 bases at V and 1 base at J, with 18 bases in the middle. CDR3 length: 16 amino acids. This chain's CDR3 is CASRLTRAPFQETQYF. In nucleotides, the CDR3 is TGTGCCAGCAGACTAACTCGGGCCCCTTTCCAAGAGACCCAGTACTTC.

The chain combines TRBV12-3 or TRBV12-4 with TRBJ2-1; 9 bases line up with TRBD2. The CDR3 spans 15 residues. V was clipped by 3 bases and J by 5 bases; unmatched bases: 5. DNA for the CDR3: TGTGCCAGCAGTTTGGGGCTAGCGGGAAACAATGAGCAGTTCTTC. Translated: CASSLGLAGNNEQFF.

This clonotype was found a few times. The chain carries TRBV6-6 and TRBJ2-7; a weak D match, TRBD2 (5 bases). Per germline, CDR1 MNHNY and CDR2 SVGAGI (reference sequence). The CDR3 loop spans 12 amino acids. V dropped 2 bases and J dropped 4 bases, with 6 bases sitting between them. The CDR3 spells CASSYGRYEQYF. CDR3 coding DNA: TGTGCCAGCAGTTACGGGAGATACGAGCAGTACTTC.

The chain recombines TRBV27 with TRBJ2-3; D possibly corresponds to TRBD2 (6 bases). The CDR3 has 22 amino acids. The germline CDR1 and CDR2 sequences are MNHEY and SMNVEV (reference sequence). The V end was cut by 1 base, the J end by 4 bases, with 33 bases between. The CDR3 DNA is TGTGCCAGCAGTTTATACCCCGGAGCGCCGGGGCTACGACGGGGAGGTGCAGATACGCAGTATTTT. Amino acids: CASSLYPGAPGLRRGGADTQYF.

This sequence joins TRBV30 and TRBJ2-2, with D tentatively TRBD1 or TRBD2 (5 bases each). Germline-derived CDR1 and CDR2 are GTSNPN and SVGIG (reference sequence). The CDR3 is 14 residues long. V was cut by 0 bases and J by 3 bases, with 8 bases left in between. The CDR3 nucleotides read TGTGCCTGGAGTGTGAGGGGTGACACCGGGGAGCTGTTTTTT. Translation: CAWSVRGDTGELFF.

The CDR3 bases are TGTGCCAGCACCTCCGGACCCTACGAGCAGTACTTC. Its translation: CASTSGPYEQYF. The rearrangement joins TRBV12-3 or TRBV12-4 to TRBJ2-7; the D is unclear. The CDR3 spans 12 residues. Trimming stripped 7 bases from V and 2 bases from J, with 9 bases between.